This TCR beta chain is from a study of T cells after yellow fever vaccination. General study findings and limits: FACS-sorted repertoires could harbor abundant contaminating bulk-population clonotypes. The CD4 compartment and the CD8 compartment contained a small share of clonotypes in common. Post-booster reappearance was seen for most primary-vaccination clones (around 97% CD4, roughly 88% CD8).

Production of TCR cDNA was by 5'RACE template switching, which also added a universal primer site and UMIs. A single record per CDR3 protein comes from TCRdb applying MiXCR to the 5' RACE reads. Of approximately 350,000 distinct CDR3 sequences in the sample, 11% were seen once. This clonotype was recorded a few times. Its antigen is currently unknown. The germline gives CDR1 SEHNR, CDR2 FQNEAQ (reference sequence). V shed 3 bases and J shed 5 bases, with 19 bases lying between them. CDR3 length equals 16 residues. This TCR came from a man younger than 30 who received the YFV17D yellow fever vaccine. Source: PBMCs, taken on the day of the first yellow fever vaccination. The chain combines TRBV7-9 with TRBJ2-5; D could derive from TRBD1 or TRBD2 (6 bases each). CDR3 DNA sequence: TGTGCCAGCAGCTTCGCCTTCGGGGGCCATCCGGAGACCCAGTACTTC. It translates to CASSFAFGGHPETQYF. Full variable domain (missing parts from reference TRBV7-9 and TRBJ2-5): DTGVSQNPRHKITKRGQNVTFRCDPISEHNRLYWYRQTLGQGPEFLTYFQNEAQLEKSRLLSDRFSAERPKGSFSTLEIQRTEQGDSAMYLCASSFAFGGHPETQYFGPGTRLLVL.